The T cell receptor (beta chain) described here comes from a study of vaccination and CD4 T cells after COVID-19. The length of the CDR3 is 14 residues. V lost 4 bases to trimming and J lost 2 bases; unmatched junction nucleotides: 3. CDR1 is KGHDR and CDR2 is SFDVKD in the germline V gene. Indicated treatment: roughly 10-day PBMC culture with coronavirus spike peptide pools or control peptides (ViraFEST assay). Convalescent patients tested SARS-CoV-2 PCR positive from March to December 2020, before Alpha, Beta and Delta emerged. Points on this clonotype: Antigen unknown.

Oncomine TCR Beta short-read sequencing was applied to DNA from cultured CD4+ T cells. The genomic DNA was obtained from cultured CD4+ T cells by extraction with the QIAamp micro DNA kit. TCRdb passed the PCR reads through MiXCR, listing each CDR3 protein once. This sample has about 13,000 distinct CDR3 sequences; roughly 79% occur once, and the top ten carry about 28%. Study findings and constraints: Convalescent participants were relatively few, and none had early post-infection timepoints studied.

This TCR was recovered from a human donor who had recovered from COVID-19. V is TRBV24-1 and J is TRBJ1-2, with 7 bases matching TRBD1. Source material: CD4+ T cells from blood, cultured in vitro. The CDR3 loop is CATSEETGNYGYTF. Here the CDR3 DNA reads TGTGCCACCAGTGAAGAGACAGGGAACTATGGCTACACCTTC.